One sample yielded the 26 T cell receptor beta chains listed below, sequenced in a study of blood T cell repertoires in COVID-19. Profiled with immunoSEQ multiplex PCR; TCRdb holds only in-frame clones, not every one. The sample contains around 300,000 clones, approximately 90% of which appear only once. Sequences were obtained from PBMCs or T cells enriched from blood (not recorded which). The receptors come from a woman aged 60-70 years in a cohort exposed to, infected with or recovered from COVID-19 (not recorded which).

V usage is TRBV19 and J usage is TRBJ1-5; 7 bases match TRBD1. The J segment lost 7 bases and the V segment lost 6 bases, leaving 6 bases of the junction unmatched. Germline CDR1 and CDR2: LNHDA and SQIVND (reference sequence). The CDR3 totals 13 residues. The CDR3 bases are TGTGCCAGTAGGGAGGGGGCTGGGCAGCCCCAGCATTTT. Residues: CASREGAGQPQHF.

There are a few counts of this clone. The chain carries TRBV6-5 and TRBJ1-3; D gene unclear. Germline loops: CDR1 MNHEY, CDR2 SVGAGI. This CDR3 spans 15 amino acids. Trimming cost V 0 bases and J 5 bases, with 11 bases left between them. Written as DNA, the CDR3 is TGTGCCAGCAGTTACTCGAGGTGGAAGAGAAACACCATATATTTT. Translation gives CASSYSRWKRNTIYF.

Only one count was recorded for this clone. The V and J genes are TRBV28 and TRBJ1-3, with 7 bases that match TRBD1. Germline CDR1 and CDR2: MDHEN and SYDVKM. The trim removed 5 bases at V and 3 bases at J, leaving 4 bases unmatched. The CDR3 spans 14 residues. The CDR3 reads CASSVTGDGNTIYF. The CDR3 region has the DNA TGTGCCAGCAGTGTAACAGGGGATGGAAACACCATATATTTT.

The V and J genes are TRBV19 and TRBJ1-5; D unresolved. The CDR3 has 12 residues. V was shortened by 8 bases and J by 0 bases, with 5 bases between the two germline ends. The V gene's germline CDR1 is LNHDA and CDR2 SQIVND (reference sequence). The CDR3 DNA is TGTGCCAGTCGCGATAGCAATCAGCCCCAGCATTTT. This gives the protein CASRDSNQPQHF.

This clone was seen only a few times. This sequence joins TRBV28 and TRBJ2-1; TRBD2 agrees at 12 bases. J was trimmed by 8 bases and V by 1 base; bases with no gene match: 6. Germline V gene data show CDR1 as MDHEN and CDR2 as SYDVKM. CDR3 size: 16 residues. This CDR3 reads CASSLFSSGRAYEQFF. For the CDR3, the DNA is TGTGCCAGCAGTTTATTTTCTAGCGGGAGGGCCTATGAGCAGTTCTTC.

The chain recombines TRBV5-1 with TRBJ1-1, with 7 nucleotides matching TRBD1. Germline V gene data show CDR1 as SGHRS and CDR2 as YFSETQ. The CDR3 loop spans 13 amino acids. V dropped 4 bases and J dropped 10; count of bases not matched to a gene: 10. As DNA, the CDR3 is TGCGCCAGCAGCCTACCGACAGGGTTCGGAGCTTTCTTT. Its translation: CASSLPTGFGAFF. Combining the CDR3 with reference TRBV5-1 and TRBJ1-1 gives the whole variable domain KAGVTQTPRYLIKTRGQQVTLSCSPISGHRSVSWYQQTPGQGLQFLFEYFSETQRNKGNFPGRFSGRQFSNSRSEMNVSTLELGDSALYLCASSLPTGFGAFFGQGTRLTVV.

The sample holds a few counts of this clone. The gene calls are TRBV2 and TRBJ2-7; 11 bases are a match to TRBD2. Germline V lookup: CDR1 SNHLY, CDR2 FYNNEI. The length of the CDR3 is 14 residues. With V trimmed by 5 bases and J by 2 bases, 2 bases remained unmatched. The CDR3 sequence: CASSKLAGAYEQYF. CDR3 DNA sequence: TGTGCCAGCAGTAAACTAGCGGGAGCCTACGAGCAGTACTTC.

DNA for the CDR3: TGTGCCAGTAGTGGGACAGGGACGGTCTATGGCTACACCTTC. Amino acids: CASSGTGTVYGYTF. This chain joins TRBV19 and TRBJ1-2; TRBD1 agrees at 9 bases. The CDR3 is 14 residues long. V shed 5 bases and J 4 bases; nucleotides not matched to a gene: 5. Germline V gene lookup returns CDR1 LNHDA and CDR2 SQIVND (reference sequence).

This clone was counted only a few times. The CDR3 region has the DNA TGTGCCAGCAGCTCCTACAGTGGGAACACTGAAGCTTTCTTT. It specifies CASSSYSGNTEAFF. V and J are TRBV7-9 and TRBJ1-1; D remains ambiguous. The germline V and J ends were trimmed by 4 bases and 1 base, with 10 bases remaining between them. Germline CDR1 is SEHNR and CDR2 is FQNEAQ (reference sequence). CDR3 length: 14 residues.

V and J are TRBV15 and TRBJ2-6; 11 nucleotides match TRBD1. V lost 0 bases, J lost 1 base, and 5 bases stayed unmatched. Looked up from germline, CDR1 is LNHNV and CDR2 is YYDKDF (reference sequence). This CDR3 spans 19 amino acids. Here the CDR3 DNA reads TGTGCCACCAGCAGAGATGATCGGGACAGGGGGTCTGGGGCCAACGTCCTGACTTTC. Translating it yields CATSRDDRDRGSGANVLTF.

This chain's CDR3 is CASSSNPTTITDTQYF. CDR3 bases: TGTGCCAGCAGCTCCAACCCCACTACTATCACAGATACGCAGTATTTT. The chain has TRBV7-2 and TRBJ2-3; D call uncertain. Trimming shortened V by 4 bases and J by 2 bases, and 16 bases separated the two germline ends. Germline assignment: CDR1 SGHTA and CDR2 FQGNSA. This CDR3 region has 16 residues.

As for this clone: Other DNA variants within this sample encode the same CDR3. J is TRBJ1-4 and V is TRBV27; TRBD1 matches at 9 bases. CDR1 is MNHEY and CDR2 is SMNVEV in the germline V gene (reference sequence). The V and J ends lost 3 bases and 8 bases, in that order; junction bases with no gene match: 4. The CDR3 is 14 residues long. The CDR3 sequence: CASSLGQGREKLFF. The DNA of the CDR3 is TGTGCCAGCAGTTTGGGACAGGGACGGGAAAAACTGTTTTTT.

This clone turned up a few times. The genes are TRBV27 and TRBJ2-7; D possibly corresponds to TRBD2 (5 bases). The CDR3 runs 13 residues. The V gene's germline CDR1 is MNHEY and CDR2 SMNVEV (reference sequence). Trimming left V 2 bases short and J 1 base short, with 6 bases between. The CDR3 DNA follows: TGTGCCAGCAGTTTAGACTATTCCTACGAGCAGTACTTC. It encodes CASSLDYSYEQYF.

The chain is built from TRBV6-2 or TRBV6-3 and TRBJ2-7, with 11 bases aligning to TRBD2. Germline V lookup: CDR1 MNHEY, CDR2 SVGEGT. With V trimmed by 5 bases and J by 0 bases, 3 bases remained unmatched. The CDR3 loop spans 15 amino acids. The DNA of the CDR3 is TGTGCCAGCAGTCGACTAGCGGGGTCCTCCTACGAGCAGTACTTC. This encodes CASSRLAGSSYEQYF.

The J gene is TRBJ1-2, the V gene TRBV28; 8 positions agree with TRBD1. V was clipped by 6 bases and J by 7 bases; unmatched bases: 10. Germline CDR1 and CDR2: MDHEN and SYDVKM. The CDR3 contains 14 residues. The CDR3 reads CASRVPTGDSGYTF. The CDR3, as DNA: TGTGCCAGCAGGGTTCCGACAGGGGACTCTGGCTACACCTTC.

This clone was observed a single time. The chain couples TRBV7-6 to TRBJ2-1; a weak D match, TRBD1 (7 bases). Germline-derived CDR1 and CDR2 are SGHVS and FNYEAQ. Trimming cost V 3 bases and J 0 bases, with 9 bases left between them. CDR3 size: 15 residues. In nucleotides, the CDR3 is TGTGCCAGCAGCTTGGAGGGGGCCTCCTACAATGAGCAGTTCTTC. It specifies CASSLEGASYNEQFF.

The J gene is TRBJ1-1, the V gene TRBV4-1; D call uncertain. This CDR3 has 18 amino acids. Germline-derived CDR1 and CDR2 are MGHRA and YSYEKL. Trimming left V 2 bases short and J 2 bases short, with 21 bases between. The CDR3 DNA reads TGCGCCAGCAGCCAAAGGATTCCCGCGAGTGGGCGCAACACTGAAGCTTTCTTT. It yields the protein CASSQRIPASGRNTEAFF.

This chain links TRBV19 with TRBJ2-2, with TRBD2 identical over 13 bases. The CDR3 consists of 15 residues. V lost 4 bases and J lost 10; bases outside the gene matches: 6. Germline lookup yields CDR1 LNHDA and CDR2 SQIVND (reference sequence). CDR3 DNA sequence: TGTGCCAGTAGTACCCGGACTAGCGGGAGTAAGGAGCTGTTTTTT. It codes for CASSTRTSGSKELFF.

This chain joins TRBV7-2 and TRBJ2-5, with D unresolved. The CDR3 runs to 14 residues. V lost 5 bases to trimming and J lost 0 bases, with 10 bases between them. The germline V gene encodes CDR1 SGHTA and CDR2 FQGNSA. The CDR3 loop is CASSPPPYQETQYF. The CDR3 DNA reads TGTGCCAGCAGCCCCCCCCCGTACCAAGAGACCCAGTACTTC.

V gene TRBV10-3 combines with J gene TRBJ2-7; the match to TRBD1 covers 10 bases. The CDR3 is 13 amino acids. After removal of 10 bases from V and 3 bases from J, the junction contained 6 bases not matched to a gene. Looked up from germline, CDR1 is ENHRY and CDR2 is SYGVKD. Written as DNA, the CDR3 is TGTGCCACAAGGGACAGGGGAAGCTACGAGCAGTACTTC. Residues: CATRDRGSYEQYF.

The sample holds one count of this clone. The V gene is TRBV19, the J gene TRBJ2-7, with D perhaps matching TRBD1 (6 bases). Trimming removed 3 bases at V and 4 bases at J, with 13 bases between. The CDR3 is 14 amino acids. Per the germline V gene, CDR1 is LNHDA and CDR2 is SQIVND (reference sequence). CDR3 residues: CASSIGGRLYEQYF. CDR3 in DNA: TGTGCCAGTAGTATTGGGGGCAGATTGTACGAGCAGTACTTC. Using reference TRBV19 and TRBJ2-7 for the parts outside the CDR3, the full variable domain is DGGITQSPKYLFRKEGQNVTLSCEQNLNHDAMYWYRQDPGQGLRLIYYSQIVNDFQKGDIAEGYSVSREKKESFPLTVTSAQKNPTAFYLCASSIGGRLYEQYFGPGTRLTVT.

J is TRBJ2-7 and V is TRBV5-1; the match to TRBD1 covers 8 bases. Per germline, CDR1 SGHRS and CDR2 YFSETQ. The CDR3 contains 15 residues. J was trimmed by 4 bases and V by 4 bases; bases with no gene match: 10. The CDR3 loop reads CASSPSRTGTYEQYF. The CDR3 region has the DNA TGCGCCAGCAGCCCCTCGAGGACAGGGACATACGAGCAGTACTTC.

The gene calls are TRBV13 and TRBJ2-4, with TRBD2 identical over 8 bases. In germline, CDR1 is PRHDT, CDR2 FYEKMQ (reference sequence). There are 16 residues in the CDR3. The trim removed 3 bases at V and 7 bases at J, leaving 11 bases unmatched. The CDR3 DNA is TGTGCCAGCAGCTTCCCCATAGCGGGAAATACGAACATTCAGTACTTC. Its translation: CASSFPIAGNTNIQYF.

The chain has TRBV27 and TRBJ1-5; 7 nucleotides align to TRBD1. The length of the CDR3 is 15 residues. J was trimmed by 4 bases and V by 2 bases; bases with no gene match: 5. Germline V lookup: CDR1 MNHEY, CDR2 SMNVEV (reference sequence). The CDR3 DNA follows: TGTGCCAGCAGTTTAGACAGGGCAAGAAATCAGCCCCAGCATTTT. Protein sequence: CASSLDRARNQPQHF.

The chain is built from TRBV19 and TRBJ1-2; 9 bases align to TRBD1. The CDR3 spans 17 residues. The V gene's germline CDR1 is LNHDA and CDR2 SQIVND (reference sequence). V dropped 5 bases and J dropped 2; count of bases not matched to a gene: 12. The CDR3 nucleotides read TGTGCCAGTAGTCAGCGGACAGGGGAGGTTCGAAACTATGGCTACACCTTC. As protein: CASSQRTGEVRNYGYTF.

The rearrangement joins TRBV9 to TRBJ2-7; 7 nucleotides align to TRBD1. The CDR3 covers 15 residues. CDR1 and CDR2 from the germline V gene are SGDLS and YYNGEE. The V and J ends lost 0 bases and 3 bases, in that order; junction bases with no gene match: 6. CDR3 residues: CASSVATGADYEQYF. The CDR3 DNA follows: TGTGCCAGCAGCGTAGCTACAGGGGCGGACTACGAGCAGTACTTC.